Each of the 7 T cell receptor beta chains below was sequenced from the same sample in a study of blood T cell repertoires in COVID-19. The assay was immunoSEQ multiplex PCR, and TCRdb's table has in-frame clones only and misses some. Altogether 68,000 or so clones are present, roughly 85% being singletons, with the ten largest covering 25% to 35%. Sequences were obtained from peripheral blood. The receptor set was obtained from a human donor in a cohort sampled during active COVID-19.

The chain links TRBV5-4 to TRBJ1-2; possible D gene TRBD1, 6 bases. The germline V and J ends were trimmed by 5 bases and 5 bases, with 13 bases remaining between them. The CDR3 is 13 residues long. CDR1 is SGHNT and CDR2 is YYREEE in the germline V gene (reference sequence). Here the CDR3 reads CASSMDSLYGYTF. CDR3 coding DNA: TGTGCCAGCAGTATGGACAGCCTATATGGCTACACCTTC.

The CDR3 loop reads CASSKDSFEETQYF. DNA of the CDR3: TGTGCCAGTAGCAAGGACAGTTTCGAAGAGACCCAGTACTTC. The V gene is TRBV19, the J gene TRBJ2-5; possibly TRBD1 for D (6 bases). The CDR3 has 14 residues. Germline V gene lookup returns CDR1 LNHDA and CDR2 SQIVND (reference sequence). The V and J ends lost 6 bases and 3 bases respectively, with 14 bases between them.

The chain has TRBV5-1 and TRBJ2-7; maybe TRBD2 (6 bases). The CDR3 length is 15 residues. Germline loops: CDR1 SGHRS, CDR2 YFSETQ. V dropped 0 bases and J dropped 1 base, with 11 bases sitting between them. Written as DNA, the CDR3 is TGCGCCAGCAGCTTGGAAGGGACTCGTTCCTACGAGCAGTACTTC. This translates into CASSLEGTRSYEQYF.

CDR3 bases: TGTGCCTGGGGCAGCGGGAGTGGGACGAACGAGCAGTACTTC. Encoded protein: CAWGSGSGTNEQYF. The V call is TRBV30, the J call TRBJ2-7; 8 positions match TRBD2. J was trimmed by 5 bases and V by 5 bases; bases with no gene match: 11. Per germline, CDR1 GTSNPN and CDR2 SVGIG (reference sequence). The CDR3 has 14 amino acids.

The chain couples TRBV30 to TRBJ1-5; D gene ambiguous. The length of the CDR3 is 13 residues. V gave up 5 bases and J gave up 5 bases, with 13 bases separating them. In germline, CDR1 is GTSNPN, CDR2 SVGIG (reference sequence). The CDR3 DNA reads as TGTGCCTGGTCCCAGAGGGCCCATCAGCCCCAGCATTTT. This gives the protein CAWSQRAHQPQHF. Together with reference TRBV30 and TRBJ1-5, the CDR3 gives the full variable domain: SQTIHQWPATLVQPVGSPLSLECTVEGTSNPNLYWYRQAAGRGLQLLFYSVGIGQISSEVPQNLSASRPQDRQFILSSKKLLLSDSGFYLCAWSQRAHQPQHFGDGTRLSIL.

In DNA form, the CDR3 reads TGTGCCTGGAGTGCAGGGACTAGCGGACCCTACGAGCAGTACTTC. It is translated as CAWSAGTSGPYEQYF. The V call is TRBV30, the J call TRBJ2-7; TRBD2 aligns across 11 bases. The V and J ends lost 1 base and 2 bases, in that order; junction bases with no gene match: 4. There are 15 residues in the CDR3. From germline, CDR1 is GTSNPN and CDR2 SVGIG (reference sequence). Combining the CDR3 with reference TRBV30 and TRBJ2-7 gives the whole variable domain SQTIHQWPATLVQPVGSPLSLECTVEGTSNPNLYWYRQAAGRGLQLLFYSVGIGQISSEVPQNLSASRPQDRQFILSSKKLLLSDSGFYLCAWSAGTSGPYEQYFGPGTRLTVT.

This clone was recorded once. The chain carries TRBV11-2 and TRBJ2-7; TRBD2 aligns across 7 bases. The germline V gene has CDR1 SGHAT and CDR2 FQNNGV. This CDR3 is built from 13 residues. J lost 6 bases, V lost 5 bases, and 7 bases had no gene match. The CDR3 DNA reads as TGTGCCAGCAGCCACACATCGGGAGGCGAGCAGTACTTC. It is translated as CASSHTSGGEQYF. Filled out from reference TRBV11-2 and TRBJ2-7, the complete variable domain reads EAGVAQSPRYKIIEKRQSVAFWCNPISGHATLYWYQQILGQGPKLLIQFQNNGVVDDSQLPKDRFSAERLKGVDSTLKIQPAKLEDSAVYLCASSHTSGGEQYFGPGTRLTVT.